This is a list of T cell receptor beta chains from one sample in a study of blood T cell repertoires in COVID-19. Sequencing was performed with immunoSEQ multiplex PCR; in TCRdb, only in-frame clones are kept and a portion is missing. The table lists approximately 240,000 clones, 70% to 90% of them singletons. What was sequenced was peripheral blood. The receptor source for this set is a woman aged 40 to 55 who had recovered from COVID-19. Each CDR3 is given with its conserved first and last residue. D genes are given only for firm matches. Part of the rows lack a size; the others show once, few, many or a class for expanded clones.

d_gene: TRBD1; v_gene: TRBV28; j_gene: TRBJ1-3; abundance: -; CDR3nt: TGTGCCACGCGTAACCCGACAGGGGGCCCTGGAAACACCATATATTTT; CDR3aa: CATRNPTGGPGNTIYF
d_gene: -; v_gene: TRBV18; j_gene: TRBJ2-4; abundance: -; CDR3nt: TGTGCCAGCTCACCTCTCCGGGTTCGGGATAGTCCATTAGCCAAAAACATTCAGTACTTC; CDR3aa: CASSPLRVRDSPLAKNIQYF
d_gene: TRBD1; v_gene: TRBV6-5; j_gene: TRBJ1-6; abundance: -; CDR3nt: TGTGCCAGCAGTCCGTCCGGGACAGCAAATTCACCCCTCCACTTT; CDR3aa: CASSPSGTANSPLHF
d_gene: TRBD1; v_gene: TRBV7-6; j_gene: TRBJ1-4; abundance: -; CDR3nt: TGTGCCAGCAGCGACAGGGTTAATGAAAAACTGTTTTTT; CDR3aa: CASSDRVNEKLFF
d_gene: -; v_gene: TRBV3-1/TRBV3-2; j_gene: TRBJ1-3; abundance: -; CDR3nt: TGTGCCAGCAGCCGGAGGGGCAGGGACGGTGGAAACACCATATATTTT; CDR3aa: CASSRRGRDGGNTIYF
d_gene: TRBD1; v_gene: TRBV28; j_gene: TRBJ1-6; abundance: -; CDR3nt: TGTGCCAGCAGGGGAGGACAGGGGCAGAATAATTCACCCCTCCACTTT; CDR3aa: CASRGGQGQNNSPLHF
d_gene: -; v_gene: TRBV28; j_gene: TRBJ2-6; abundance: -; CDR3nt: TGTGCCAGCAGTCACACAGGGCCTGGGGCCAACGTCCTGACTTTC; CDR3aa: CASSHTGPGANVLTF
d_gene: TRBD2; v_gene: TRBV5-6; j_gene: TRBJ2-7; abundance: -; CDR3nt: TGTGCCAGCAGCCGTGCGGGGGGGTTCTACGAGCAGTACTTC; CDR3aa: CASSRAGGFYEQYF
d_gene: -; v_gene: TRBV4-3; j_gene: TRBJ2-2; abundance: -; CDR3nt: TGCGCCAGCAGCCAAGTTTGGGGGGTCGCCGGGGAGCTGTTTTTT; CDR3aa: CASSQVWGVAGELFF
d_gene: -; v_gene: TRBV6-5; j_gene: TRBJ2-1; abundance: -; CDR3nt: TGTGCCAGCAGTTGGAGGGGTGACAATGAGCAGTTCTTC; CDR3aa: CASSWRGDNEQFF
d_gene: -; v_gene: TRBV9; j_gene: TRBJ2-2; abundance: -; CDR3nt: TGTGCCAGCAGCGTTAGGGGGGGAACCGGGGAGCTGTTTTTT; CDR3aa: CASSVRGGTGELFF
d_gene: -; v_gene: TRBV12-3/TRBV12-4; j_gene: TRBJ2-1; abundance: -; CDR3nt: TGTGCCAGCAGGATCGAGGGTGGGCATGAGCAGTTCTTC; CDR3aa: CASRIEGGHEQFF
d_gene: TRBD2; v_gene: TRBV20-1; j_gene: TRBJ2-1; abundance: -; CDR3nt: TGCAGTGCTAGTTGGGGACTAGCGTACAATGAGCAGTTCTTC; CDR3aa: CSASWGLAYNEQFF
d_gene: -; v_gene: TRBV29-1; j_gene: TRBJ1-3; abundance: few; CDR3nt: TGCAGCGTGGTGAGTGGAAACACCATATATTTT; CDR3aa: CSVVSGNTIYF
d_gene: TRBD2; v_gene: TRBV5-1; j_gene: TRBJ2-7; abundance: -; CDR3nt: TGCGCCAGCAGCATGGGGACTAGCGGGAGGTTTGGGAACGAGCAGTACTTC; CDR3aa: CASSMGTSGRFGNEQYF
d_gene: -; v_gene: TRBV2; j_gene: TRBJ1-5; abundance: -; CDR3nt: TGTGCCAGCCTCCGGGACATCAATCAGCCCCAGCATTTT; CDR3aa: CASLRDINQPQHF
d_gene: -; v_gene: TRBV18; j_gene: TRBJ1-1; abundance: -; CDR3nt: TGTGCCAGCTCACCATCGGCGGTGAACACTGAAGCTTTCTTT; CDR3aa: CASSPSAVNTEAFF
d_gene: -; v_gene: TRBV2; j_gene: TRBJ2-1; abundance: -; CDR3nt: TGTGCCAGCAGTACGGACAGAAGGCAGTTCTTC; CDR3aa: CASSTDRRQFF
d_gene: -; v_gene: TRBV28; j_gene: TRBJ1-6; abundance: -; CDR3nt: TGTGCCAGCAGAGACACGAATTCACCCCTCCACTTT; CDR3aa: CASRDTNSPLHF
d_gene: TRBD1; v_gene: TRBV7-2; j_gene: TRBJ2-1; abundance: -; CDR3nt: TGTGCCAGCAGCCCCCGACAGGGGGCGGGTGACAATGAGCAGTTCTTC; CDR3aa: CASSPRQGAGDNEQFF
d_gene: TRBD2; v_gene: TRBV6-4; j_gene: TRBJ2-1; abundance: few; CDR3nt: TGTGCCAGCAGTGGACTAGCGGGAGGGAATGAGCAGTTCTTC; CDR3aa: CASSGLAGGNEQFF
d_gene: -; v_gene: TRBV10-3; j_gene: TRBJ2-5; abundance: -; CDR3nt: TGTGCCACCGGGTCCCCAAACTCGGGGCAAGAGACCCAGTACTTC; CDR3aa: CATGSPNSGQETQYF
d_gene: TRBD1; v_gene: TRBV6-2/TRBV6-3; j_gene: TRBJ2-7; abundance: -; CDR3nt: TGTGCCAGCAGTAGACAGGGGTACGAGCAGTACTTC; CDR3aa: CASSRQGYEQYF
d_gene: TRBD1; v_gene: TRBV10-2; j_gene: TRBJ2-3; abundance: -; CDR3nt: TGCGCCAGCCGGGACAGGACTAGCACAGATACGCAGTATTTT; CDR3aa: CASRDRTSTDTQYF
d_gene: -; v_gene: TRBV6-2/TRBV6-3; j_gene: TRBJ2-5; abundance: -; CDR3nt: TGTGCCAGCAGTTACGTCAGGGATGGAGAGACCCAGTACTTC; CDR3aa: CASSYVRDGETQYF
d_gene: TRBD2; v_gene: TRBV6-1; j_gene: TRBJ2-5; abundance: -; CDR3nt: TGTGCCAGCAGTGAGCCTTCTAGCGGTCGAAAAGAGACCCAGTACTTC; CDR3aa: CASSEPSSGRKETQYF
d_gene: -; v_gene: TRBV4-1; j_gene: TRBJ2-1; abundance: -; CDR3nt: TGCGCCAGCAGCCCAGACCAGGGTTGGGAGCAGTTCTTC; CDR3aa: CASSPDQGWEQFF
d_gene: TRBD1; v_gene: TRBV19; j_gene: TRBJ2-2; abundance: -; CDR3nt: TGTGCCACTTCGACAGGGACCTACACCGGGGAGCTGTTTTTT; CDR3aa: CATSTGTYTGELFF
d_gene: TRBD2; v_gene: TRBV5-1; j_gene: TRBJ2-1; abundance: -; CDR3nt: TGCGCCAGCAGCTTGGGTCAGGCGGGAGGGGATGAGCAGTTCTTC; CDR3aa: CASSLGQAGGDEQFF
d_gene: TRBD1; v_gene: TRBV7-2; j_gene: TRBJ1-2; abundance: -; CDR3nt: TGTGCCAGCAGCTTAGCGGTACAGGGGGCAGGCTATGGCTACACCTTC; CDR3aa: CASSLAVQGAGYGYTF
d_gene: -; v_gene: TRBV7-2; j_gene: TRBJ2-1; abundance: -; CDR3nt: TGTGCCAGCAGACCGAAGGGGGTAACCTCCTACAATGAGCAGTTCTTC; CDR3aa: CASRPKGVTSYNEQFF
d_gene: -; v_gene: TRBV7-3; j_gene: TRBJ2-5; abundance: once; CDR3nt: TGTGCCAGCAGCTGGGGCCAGACGGAGACCCAGTACTTC; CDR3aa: CASSWGQTETQYF
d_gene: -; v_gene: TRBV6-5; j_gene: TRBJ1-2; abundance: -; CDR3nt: TGTGCCAGCAGTCCCCGGGCCTCTGAGCGGGGCTACACCTTC; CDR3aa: CASSPRASERGYTF
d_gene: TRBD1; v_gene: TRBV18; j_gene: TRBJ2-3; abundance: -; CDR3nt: TGTGCCAGCTCAGGAGGCACCGGGACAGAGACAGATACGCAGTATTTT; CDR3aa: CASSGGTGTETDTQYF
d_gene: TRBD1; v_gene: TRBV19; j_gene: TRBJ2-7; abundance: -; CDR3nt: TGTGCCAGTAGTATAAGGGACAGACCCTACGAGCAGTACTTC; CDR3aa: CASSIRDRPYEQYF
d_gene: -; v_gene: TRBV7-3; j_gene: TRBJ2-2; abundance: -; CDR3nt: TGTGCCAGCAGCCACGACAGGGAGGACGGGGAGCTGTTTTTT; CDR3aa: CASSHDREDGELFF
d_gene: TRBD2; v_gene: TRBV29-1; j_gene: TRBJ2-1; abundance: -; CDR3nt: TGCAGCGTCGGGTGGGGGGGTACGTACAATGAGCAGTTCTTC; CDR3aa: CSVGWGGTYNEQFF
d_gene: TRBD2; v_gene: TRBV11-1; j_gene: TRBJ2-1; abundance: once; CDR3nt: TGTGCCAGCAGCACCCTAGCGGGAGCCACCAATGAGCAGTTCTTC; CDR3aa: CASSTLAGATNEQFF
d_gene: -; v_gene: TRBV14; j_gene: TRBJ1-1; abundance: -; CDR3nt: TGTGCCAGCAGCCAACTAAAGAGGGGGTCTCCAAACACTGAAGCTTTCTTT; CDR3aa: CASSQLKRGSPNTEAFF
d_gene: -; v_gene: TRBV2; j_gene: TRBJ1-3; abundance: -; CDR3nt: TGTGCCAGCAGTGTAGAGGGAGCTGGAAACACCATATATTTT; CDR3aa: CASSVEGAGNTIYF
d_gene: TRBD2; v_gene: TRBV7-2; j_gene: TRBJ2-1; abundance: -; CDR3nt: TGTGCCAGCAGCTCTTGGTGGACTAGCGGGGTATACAATGAGCAGTTCTTC; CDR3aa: CASSSWWTSGVYNEQFF
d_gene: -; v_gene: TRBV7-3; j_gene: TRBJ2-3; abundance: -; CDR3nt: TGTGCCAGCAGCTCGGTAGCTACAGGGATAGATACGCAGTATTTT; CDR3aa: CASSSVATGIDTQYF